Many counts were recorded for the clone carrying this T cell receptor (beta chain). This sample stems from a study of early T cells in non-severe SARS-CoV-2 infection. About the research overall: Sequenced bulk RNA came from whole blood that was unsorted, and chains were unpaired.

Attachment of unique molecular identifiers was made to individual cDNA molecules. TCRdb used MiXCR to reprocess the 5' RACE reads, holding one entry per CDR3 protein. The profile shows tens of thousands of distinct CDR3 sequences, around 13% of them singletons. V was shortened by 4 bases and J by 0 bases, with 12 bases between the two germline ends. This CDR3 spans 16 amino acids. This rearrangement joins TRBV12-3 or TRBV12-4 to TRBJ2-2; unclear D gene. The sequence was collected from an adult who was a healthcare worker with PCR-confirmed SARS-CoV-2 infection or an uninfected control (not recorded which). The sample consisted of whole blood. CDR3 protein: CASSSFGAANTGELFF. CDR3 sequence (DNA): TGTGCCAGCAGTTCCTTTGGCGCAGCGAACACCGGGGAGCTGTTTTTT.